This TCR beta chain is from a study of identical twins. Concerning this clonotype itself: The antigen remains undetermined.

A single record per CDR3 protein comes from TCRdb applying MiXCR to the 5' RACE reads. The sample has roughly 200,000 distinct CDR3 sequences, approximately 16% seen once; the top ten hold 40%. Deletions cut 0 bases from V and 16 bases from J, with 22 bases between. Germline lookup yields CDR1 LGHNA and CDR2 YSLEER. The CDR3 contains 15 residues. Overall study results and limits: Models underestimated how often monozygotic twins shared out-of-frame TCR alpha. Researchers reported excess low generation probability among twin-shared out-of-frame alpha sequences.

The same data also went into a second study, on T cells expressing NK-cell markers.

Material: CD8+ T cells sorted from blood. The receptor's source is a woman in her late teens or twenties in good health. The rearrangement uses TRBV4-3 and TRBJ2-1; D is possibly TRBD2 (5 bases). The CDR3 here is CASSQERWSSDSDFF. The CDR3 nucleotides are TGCGCCAGCAGCCAAGAGAGGTGGAGTTCCGATAGCGATTTCTTC.